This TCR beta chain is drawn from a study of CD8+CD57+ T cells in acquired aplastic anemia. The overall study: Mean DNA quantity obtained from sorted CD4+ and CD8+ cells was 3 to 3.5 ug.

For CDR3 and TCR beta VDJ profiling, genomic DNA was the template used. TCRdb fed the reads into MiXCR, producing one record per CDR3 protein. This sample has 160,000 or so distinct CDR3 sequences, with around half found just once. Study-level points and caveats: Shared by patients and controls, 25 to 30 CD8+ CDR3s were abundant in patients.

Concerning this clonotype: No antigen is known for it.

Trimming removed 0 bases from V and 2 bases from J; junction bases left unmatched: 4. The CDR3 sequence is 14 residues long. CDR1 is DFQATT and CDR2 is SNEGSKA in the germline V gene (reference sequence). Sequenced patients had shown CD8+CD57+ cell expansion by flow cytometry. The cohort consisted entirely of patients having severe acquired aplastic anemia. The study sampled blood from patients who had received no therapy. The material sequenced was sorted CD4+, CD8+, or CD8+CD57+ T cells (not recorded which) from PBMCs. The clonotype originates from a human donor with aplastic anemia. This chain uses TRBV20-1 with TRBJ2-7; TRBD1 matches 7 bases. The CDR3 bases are TGCAGTGCTAGAGATTGGCAGGGGGCCTACGAGCAGTACTTC. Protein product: CSARDWQGAYEQYF.